The TCR beta chain described here comes from a study of T-cell reconstitution after alpha-beta-depleted transplantation in children. Study-wide results and caveats: Several patients had high TCRbeta diversity at day 60; it came from surviving recipient T cells and thymic progenitors. T-cell counts and diversity at one year following transplant were attributed mainly to newly produced T cells. Alpha-beta T cells about two months after transplant reportedly derived from several hundred expanded graft clones.

This CDR3 has 16 amino acids. J was trimmed by 3 bases and V by 5 bases; bases with no gene match: 10. This clonotype was counted ten times or more. Antigen specificity is unknown. Unique molecular identifiers were incorporated when the TCRbeta library was constructed. TCRdb called the PCR reads again in MiXCR, with one record for every CDR3 protein. The top ten clones hold roughly a quarter of a sample with approximately 290,000 distinct CDR3 sequences, 9.5% to 13% of them seen once. Specimen: peripheral blood, collected 180 days after TCRalphabeta/CD19-depleted stem cell transplant. The source is a male patient between 2 and 15 years old who had a stem cell transplant for chronic granulomatous disease, so the T cells may come from the graft donor. V is TRBV12-3 or TRBV12-4 and J is TRBJ2-3, with 8 bases fitting TRBD2. CDR3 residues: CASSPREGGKTDTQYF. DNA of the CDR3: TGTGCCAGCAGTCCTCGGGAGGGGGGGAAAACAGATACGCAGTATTTT.